Below, 5 T cell receptor beta chains from the same sample are listed, as sequenced in a study of blood T cells in healthy people across ages (dated by TCRdb to 2015 to 2017). The library relied on 5' RACE. Sequenced using an Illumina HiSeq 2500. A second PCR of roughly 7 to 11 cycles was performed with a sample-barcoded 5' primer and a J-beta primer mix. TCRdb trimmed the raw reads at Q25, called clones with MiXCR and kept productive beta chains. Identical CDR3 protein sequences are pooled into one entry, listed with their most common genes and DNA. The sample table records roughly 680,000 distinct CDR3 sequences; 40% to 65% of these occur just once. The top ten hold about 14% of the sample. Sequencing used blood. The receptor source for this set is an elderly woman in good health.

This clonotype turned up a few times. The V call is TRBV28, the J call TRBJ2-4; 10 positions match TRBD2. J gave up 0 bases and V 5 bases, and 7 bases lay outside the gene matches. Per the germline V gene, CDR1 is MDHEN and CDR2 is SYDVKM. This CDR3 comprises 17 residues. CDR3 loop: CASSLLAGELAKNIQYF. CDR3 DNA: TGTGCCAGCAGTCTCCTAGCGGGGGAACTAGCCAAAAACATTCAGTACTTC.

This clonotype was observed a single time. An end of the junction does not agree with germline; a read error may underlie this. J is TRBJ2-4 and V is TRBV12-3 or TRBV12-4; D ambiguous. The end of the DNA aligns better with TRBJ2-7, so the J call may be wrong. The CDR3 is 13 residues long. The CDR3 loop reads CAGSPWLASEQYF. The DNA of the CDR3 is TGTGCCGGCAGCCCGTGGTTGGCATCCGAGCAGTACTTC.

This clonotype has ten or more counts. This rearrangement joins TRBV7-2 to TRBJ2-1, with unresolved D. The CDR3 has 12 residues. The V gene lost 0 bases and the J gene lost 12 bases, with 9 bases spanning the gap. From germline, CDR1 is SGHTA and CDR2 FQGNSA. The CDR3 here is CASSLAVVGQFF. The CDR3 DNA reads TGTGCCAGCAGCTTAGCCGTAGTGGGGCAGTTCTTC.

In this sample, this clonotype is medium-sized (0.01 to 0.1%). The rearrangement joins TRBV12-3 or TRBV12-4 to TRBJ2-1; no firm D call. The length of the CDR3 is 11 residues. V shed 7 bases and J shed 7 bases, with 8 bases lying between them. Here the CDR3 reads CASTRSNEQFF. The CDR3, as DNA: TGTGCCAGCACCAGGTCGAATGAGCAGTTCTTC.

This clonotype was found a few times. A clone one base away is much larger, so this may be a read error. The rearrangement uses TRBV5-1 and TRBJ2-7, with TRBD2 matching over 14 bases. V was clipped by 3 bases and J by 7 bases; unmatched bases: 18. Germline loops: CDR1 SGHRS, CDR2 YFSETQ. The CDR3 contains 19 residues. The CDR3 DNA sequence: TGCGCCAGCAGCTATGGGACTAGCGGGAGACCCAGCTCCTACAATGAGCAGTACTTC. This gives the protein CASSYGTSGRPSSYNEQYF.